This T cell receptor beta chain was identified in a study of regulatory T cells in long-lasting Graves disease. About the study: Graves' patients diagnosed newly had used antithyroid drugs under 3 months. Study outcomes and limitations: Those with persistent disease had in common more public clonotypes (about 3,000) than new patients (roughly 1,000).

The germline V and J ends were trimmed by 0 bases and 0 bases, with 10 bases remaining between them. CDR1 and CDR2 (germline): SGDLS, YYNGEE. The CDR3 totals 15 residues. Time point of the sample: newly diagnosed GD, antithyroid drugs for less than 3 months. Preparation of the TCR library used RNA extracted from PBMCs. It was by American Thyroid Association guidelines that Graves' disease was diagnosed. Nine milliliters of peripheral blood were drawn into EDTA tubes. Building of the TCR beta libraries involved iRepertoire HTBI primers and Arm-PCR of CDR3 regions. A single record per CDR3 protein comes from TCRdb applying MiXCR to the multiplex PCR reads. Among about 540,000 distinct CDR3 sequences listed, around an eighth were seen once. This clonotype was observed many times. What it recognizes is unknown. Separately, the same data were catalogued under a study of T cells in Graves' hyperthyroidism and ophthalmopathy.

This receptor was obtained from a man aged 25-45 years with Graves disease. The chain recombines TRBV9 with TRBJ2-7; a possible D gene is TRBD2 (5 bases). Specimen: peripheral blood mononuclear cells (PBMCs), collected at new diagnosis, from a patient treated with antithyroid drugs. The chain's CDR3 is CASSVGGSDSYEQYF. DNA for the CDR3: TGTGCCAGCAGCGTAGGAGGGTCTGACTCCTACGAGCAGTACTTC.